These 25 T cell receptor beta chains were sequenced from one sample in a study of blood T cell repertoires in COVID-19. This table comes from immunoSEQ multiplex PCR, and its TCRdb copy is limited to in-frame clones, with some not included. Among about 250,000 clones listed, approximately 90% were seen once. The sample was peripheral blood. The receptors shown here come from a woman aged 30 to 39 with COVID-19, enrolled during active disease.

The CDR3 DNA reads TGCGCCAGCAGCTTGGGTGGTAGCGGGGGTGACATTCAGTACTTC. Its translation is CASSLGGSGGDIQYF. V gene TRBV5-1 combines with J gene TRBJ2-4, with 9 bases lining up with TRBD2. Germline V gene data show CDR1 as SGHRS and CDR2 as YFSETQ. V lost 0 bases and J lost 8; bases outside the gene matches: 6. The CDR3 totals 15 residues.

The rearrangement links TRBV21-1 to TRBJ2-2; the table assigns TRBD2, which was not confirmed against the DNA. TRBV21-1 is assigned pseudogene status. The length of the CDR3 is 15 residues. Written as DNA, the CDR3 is TGTGCCAGCAGCAAAGATCGACTCACCACCGGGGAGCTGTTTTTT. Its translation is CASSKDRLTTGELFF.

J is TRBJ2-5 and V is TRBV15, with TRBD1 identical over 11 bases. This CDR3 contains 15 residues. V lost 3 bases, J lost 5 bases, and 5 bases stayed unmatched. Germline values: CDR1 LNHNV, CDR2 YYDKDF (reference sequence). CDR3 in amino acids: CATSRSGQGAETQYF. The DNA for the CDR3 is TGTGCCACCAGCAGGTCCGGACAGGGGGCGGAGACCCAGTACTTC.

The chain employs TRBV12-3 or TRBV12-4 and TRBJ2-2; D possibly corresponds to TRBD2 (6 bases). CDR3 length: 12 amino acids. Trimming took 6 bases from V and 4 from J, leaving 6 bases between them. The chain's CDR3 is CASRGGTGELFF. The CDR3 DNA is TGTGCCAGCAGGGGGGGCACCGGGGAGCTGTTTTTT.

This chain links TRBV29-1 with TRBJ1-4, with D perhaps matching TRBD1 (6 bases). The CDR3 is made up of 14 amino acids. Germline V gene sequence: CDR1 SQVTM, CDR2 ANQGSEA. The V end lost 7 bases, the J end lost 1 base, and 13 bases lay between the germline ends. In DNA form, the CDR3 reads TGCAGCGCCTCCCCAGGGGTAACTAATGAAAAACTGTTTTTT. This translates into CSASPGVTNEKLFF.

The CDR3 coding sequence is TGTGCCAGCAGCTCCCTGTTGCGGAGACGCAACACCCGCACAGATACGCAGTATTTT. This sequence encodes CASSSLLRRRNTRTDTQYF. This chain links TRBV7-9 with TRBJ2-3; D call uncertain. Trimming cost V 4 bases and J 1 base, with 24 bases left between them. Germline lookup yields CDR1 SEHNR and CDR2 FQNEAQ (reference sequence). This CDR3 is 19 amino acids long.

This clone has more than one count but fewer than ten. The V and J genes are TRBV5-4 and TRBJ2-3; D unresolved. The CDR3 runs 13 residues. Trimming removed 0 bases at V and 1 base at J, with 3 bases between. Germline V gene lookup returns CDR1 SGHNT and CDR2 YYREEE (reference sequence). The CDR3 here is CASSLGGTDTQYF. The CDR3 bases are TGTGCCAGCAGCTTGGGCGGCACAGATACGCAGTATTTT.

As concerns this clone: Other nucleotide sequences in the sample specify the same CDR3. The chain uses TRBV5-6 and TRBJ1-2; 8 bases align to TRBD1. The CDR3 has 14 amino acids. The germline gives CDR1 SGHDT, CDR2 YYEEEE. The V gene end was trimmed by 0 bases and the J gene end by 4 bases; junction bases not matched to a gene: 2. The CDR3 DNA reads TGTGCCAGCAGCTTGGGACAGGGGTTCTATGGCTACACCTTC. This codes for CASSLGQGFYGYTF.

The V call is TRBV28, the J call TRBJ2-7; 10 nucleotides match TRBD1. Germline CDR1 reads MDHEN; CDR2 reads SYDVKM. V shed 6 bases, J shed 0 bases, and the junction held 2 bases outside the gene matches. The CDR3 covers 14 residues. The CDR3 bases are TGTGCCAGCAGGGGACAGGGGAGCTCCTACGAGCAGTACTTC. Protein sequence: CASRGQGSSYEQYF.

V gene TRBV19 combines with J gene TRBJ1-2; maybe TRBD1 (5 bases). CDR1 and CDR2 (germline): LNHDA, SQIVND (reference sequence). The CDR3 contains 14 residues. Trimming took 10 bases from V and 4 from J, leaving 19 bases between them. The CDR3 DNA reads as TGTGCCACCCAGGGAACCCGGGCGAGCTATGGCTACACCTTC. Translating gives CATQGTRASYGYTF. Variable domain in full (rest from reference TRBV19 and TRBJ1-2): DGGITQSPKYLFRKEGQNVTLSCEQNLNHDAMYWYRQDPGQGLRLIYYSQIVNDFQKGDIAEGYSVSREKKESFPLTVTSAQKNPTAFYLCATQGTRASYGYTFGSGTRLTVV.

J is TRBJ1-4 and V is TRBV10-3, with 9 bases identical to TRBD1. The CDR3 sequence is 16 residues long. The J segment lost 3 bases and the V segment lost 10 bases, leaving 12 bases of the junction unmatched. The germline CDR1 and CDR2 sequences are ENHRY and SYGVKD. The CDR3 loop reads CATKGQGVSSNEKLFF. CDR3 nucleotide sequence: TGTGCCACCAAGGGACAGGGAGTTTCATCTAATGAAAAACTGTTTTTT.

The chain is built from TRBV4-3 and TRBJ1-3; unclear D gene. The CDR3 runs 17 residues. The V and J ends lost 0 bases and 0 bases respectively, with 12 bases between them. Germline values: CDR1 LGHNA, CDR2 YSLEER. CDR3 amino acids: CASSQDNSLYSGNTIYF. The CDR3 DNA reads TGCGCCAGCAGCCAAGATAACAGTCTCTACTCTGGAAACACCATATATTTT.

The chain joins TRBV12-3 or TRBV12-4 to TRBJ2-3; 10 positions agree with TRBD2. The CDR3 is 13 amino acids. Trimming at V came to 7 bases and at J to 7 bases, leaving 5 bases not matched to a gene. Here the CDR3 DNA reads TGTGCCAGCAAATTAGCGGGAGGATATACGCAGTATTTT. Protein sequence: CASKLAGGYTQYF.

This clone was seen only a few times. The CDR3, as DNA: TGTGCCATCATTCCCGGACAGGGTGGGCAGCCCCAGCATTTT. Its translation is CAIIPGQGGQPQHF. The rearrangement links TRBV10-3 to TRBJ1-5; 8 bases are shared with TRBD1. The V gene end was trimmed by 7 bases and the J gene end by 7 bases; junction bases not matched to a gene: 9. This CDR3 contains 14 residues. CDR1 and CDR2 from the germline V gene are ENHRY and SYGVKD.

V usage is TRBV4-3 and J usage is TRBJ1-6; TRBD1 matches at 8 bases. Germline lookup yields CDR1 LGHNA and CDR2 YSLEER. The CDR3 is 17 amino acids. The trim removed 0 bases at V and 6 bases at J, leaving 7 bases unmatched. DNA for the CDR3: TGCGCCAGCAGCCAAGATCCTACAGGGGGAGGTAATTCACCCCTCCACTTT. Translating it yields CASSQDPTGGGNSPLHF.

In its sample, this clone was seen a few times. In nucleotides, the CDR3 is TGTGCCAGCAGAAACTTGGGGGGAGCCGAGCAGTACTTC. It yields the protein CASRNLGGAEQYF. V and J are TRBV28 and TRBJ2-7; TRBD2 might be the D (6 bases). The CDR3 is 13 residues long. Germline assignment: CDR1 MDHEN and CDR2 SYDVKM. Trimming removed 6 bases from V and 6 bases from J, with 15 bases in between.

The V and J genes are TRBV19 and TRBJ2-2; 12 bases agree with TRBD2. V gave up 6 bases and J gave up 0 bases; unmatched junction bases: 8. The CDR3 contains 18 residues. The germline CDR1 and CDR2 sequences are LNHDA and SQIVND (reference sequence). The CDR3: CASSPSLAGGPNTGELFF. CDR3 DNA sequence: TGTGCCAGTAGCCCCTCTCTAGCGGGAGGGCCGAACACCGGGGAGCTGTTTTTT. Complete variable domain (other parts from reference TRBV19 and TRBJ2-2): DGGITQSPKYLFRKEGQNVTLSCEQNLNHDAMYWYRQDPGQGLRLIYYSQIVNDFQKGDIAEGYSVSREKKESFPLTVTSAQKNPTAFYLCASSPSLAGGPNTGELFFGEGSRLTVL.

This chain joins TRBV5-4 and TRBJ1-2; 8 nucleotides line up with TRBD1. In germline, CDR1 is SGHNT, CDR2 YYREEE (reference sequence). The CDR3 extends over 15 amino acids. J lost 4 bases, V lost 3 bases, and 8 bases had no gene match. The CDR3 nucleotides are TGTGCCAGCAGCTCTGACAGGGGTACGACCTATGGCTACACCTTC. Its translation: CASSSDRGTTYGYTF. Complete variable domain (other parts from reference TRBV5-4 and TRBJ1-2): ETGVTQSPTHLIKTRGQQVTLRCSSQSGHNTVSWYQQALGQGPQFIFQYYREEENGRGNFPPRFSGLQFPNYSSELNVNALELDDSALYLCASSSDRGTTYGYTFGSGTRLTVV.

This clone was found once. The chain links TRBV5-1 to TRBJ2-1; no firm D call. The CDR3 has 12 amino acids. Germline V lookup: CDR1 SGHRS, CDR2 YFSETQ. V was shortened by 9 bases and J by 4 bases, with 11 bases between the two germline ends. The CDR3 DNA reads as TGCGCCAAGTCGGGTAAGTACAATGAGCAGTTCTTC. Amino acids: CAKSGKYNEQFF.

Here the CDR3 DNA reads TGTGCCAGCAGCTCCTATAGCGGGCAATCCTACGAGCAGTACGTC. It translates to CASSSYSGQSYEQYV. J is TRBJ2-7 and V is TRBV13, with 7 nucleotides matching TRBD2. CDR3 length equals 15 residues. CDR1 and CDR2 (germline): PRHDT, FYEKMQ (reference sequence). V shed 4 bases and J 1 base; nucleotides not matched to a gene: 7.

DNA of the CDR3: TGTGCCAGTACCGATAGGGGGTATTCGGGAGCTTTCTTT. Protein sequence: CASTDRGYSGAFF. The chain combines TRBV19 with TRBJ1-1; a possible D gene is TRBD1 (6 bases). Germline CDR1 reads LNHDA; CDR2 reads SQIVND (reference sequence). V shed 7 bases and J shed 10 bases, with 19 bases lying between them. The CDR3 spans 13 residues.

The chain's CDR3 is CASSYLLGLAGQPSTDTQYF. CDR3 in DNA: TGTGCCAGCAGTTACCTACTGGGACTAGCGGGGCAACCCAGCACAGATACGCAGTATTTT. The genes are TRBV6-2 or TRBV6-3 and TRBJ2-3; TRBD2 aligns across 13 bases. V was pared by 2 bases and J by 0 bases, with 11 bases of the junction left unmatched. In germline, CDR1 is MNHEY, CDR2 SVGEGT. This CDR3 comprises 20 residues.

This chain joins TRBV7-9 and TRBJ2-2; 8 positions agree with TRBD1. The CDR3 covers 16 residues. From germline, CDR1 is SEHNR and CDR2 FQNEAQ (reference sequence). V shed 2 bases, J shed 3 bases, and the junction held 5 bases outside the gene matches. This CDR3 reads CASSLSPRGHTGELFF. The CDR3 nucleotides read TGTGCCAGCAGCTTAAGTCCCAGGGGGCACACCGGGGAGCTGTTTTTT.

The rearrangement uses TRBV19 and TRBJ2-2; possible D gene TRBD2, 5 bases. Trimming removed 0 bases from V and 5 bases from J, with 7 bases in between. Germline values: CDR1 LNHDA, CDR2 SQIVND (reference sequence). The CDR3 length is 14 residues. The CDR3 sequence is CASSIEDFTGELFF. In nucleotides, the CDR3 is TGTGCCAGTAGTATAGAGGACTTTACCGGGGAGCTGTTTTTT.

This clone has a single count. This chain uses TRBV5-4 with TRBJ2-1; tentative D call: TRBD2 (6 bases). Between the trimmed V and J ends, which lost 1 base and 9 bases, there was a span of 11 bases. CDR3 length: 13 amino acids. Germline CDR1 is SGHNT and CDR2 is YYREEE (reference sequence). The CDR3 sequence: CASSLREAGEQFF. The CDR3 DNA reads TGTGCCAGCAGCTTGAGAGAAGCGGGTGAGCAGTTCTTC.